This is a list of T cell receptor beta chains from one sample in a study of T cell repertoires in cytomegalovirus infection. TCRdb re-derived calls from the reads in MiXCR, one entry per CDR3 protein. The sample consists of hundreds of thousands of distinct CDR3 sequences, about a third of them appearing once. The sequenced material came from PBMCs. The receptors come from a human donor in good health (CMV status not recorded). Some clones in this sample may be carry-over from other donors' samples. The CDR3 runs from the conserved cysteine through the conserved F or W. A D gene is named only where the DNA matches it firmly. A clone size is listed for some rows: how often the clone was seen (once, few, many), or a class if it is expanded.

J: TRBJ2-7; size: few; V: TRBV7-8; D: TRBD1; CDR3: CASSLDHSGTGGQVYF; DNA: TGTGCCAGCAGCCTGGACCACTCCGGGACAGGGGGACAAGTGTACTTC
J: TRBJ2-1; size: few; V: TRBV7-3; D: TRBD1; CDR3: CASRDDRGEQFF; DNA: TGTGCCAGCAGGGACGACAGGGGTGAGCAGTTCTTC
J: TRBJ2-1; size: many; V: TRBV7-8; D: TRBD1; CDR3: CASSLRTGGKFF; DNA: TGTGCCAGCAGCTTACGGACAGGGGGGAAGTTCTTC
J: TRBJ1-5; size: -; V: TRBV7-9; D: TRBD1; CDR3: CASSLVGDRGIRGHQPQHF; DNA: TGTGCCAGCAGCTTGGTGGGAGACAGGGGGATTCGGGGACATCAGCCCCAGCATTTT
J: TRBJ2-7; size: once; V: TRBV2; D: -; CDR3: CASSEAMGPAPYF; DNA: TGTGCCAGCAGTGAAGCGATGGGGCCGGCGCCGTACTTC
J: TRBJ1-1; size: many; V: TRBV7-2; D: -; CDR3: CASSLQGITEAFF; DNA: TGTGCCAGCAGCTTGCAGGGGATCACTGAAGCTTTCTTT
J: TRBJ2-7; size: -; V: TRBV28; D: -; CDR3: CASRSDSLHEQYF; DNA: TGTGCCAGCAGATCGGACAGCCTCCACGAGCAGTACTTC
J: TRBJ2-3; size: -; V: TRBV5-1; D: -; CDR3: CASSSRDGGLSDTQYF; DNA: TGCGCCAGCAGCTCACGGGACGGTGGGCTCTCAGATACGCAGTATTTT
J: TRBJ2-2; size: -; V: TRBV7-2; D: -; CDR3: CASSRRQEIKNTGELFF; DNA: TGTGCCAGCAGCCGGCGACAGGAGATAAAAAACACCGGGGAGCTGTTTTTT
J: TRBJ1-2; size: -; V: TRBV27; D: TRBD1; CDR3: CASSPRTGNGYSF; DNA: TGTGCCAGCAGTCCACGGACAGGGAATGGCTACAGCTTC
J: TRBJ2-5; size: many; V: TRBV7-8; D: -; CDR3: CASSTLAQETQYF; DNA: TGTGCCAGCAGCACTCTAGCCCAAGAGACCCAGTACTTC
J: TRBJ2-3; size: many; V: TRBV7-8; D: -; CDR3: CASSSTTVDTQYF; DNA: TGTGCCAGCAGCTCCACAACCGTGGATACGCAGTATTTT
J: TRBJ2-2; size: -; V: TRBV6-1; D: TRBD2; CDR3: CASREVIWTSGSMHTGELFF; DNA: TGTGCCAGCAGGGAAGTTATTTGGACTAGCGGGAGTATGCACACCGGGGAGCTGTTTTTT
J: TRBJ2-1; size: -; V: TRBV27; D: TRBD1; CDR3: CASSSLQGKGGEQFF; DNA: TGTGCCAGCAGTTCCTTACAGGGGAAGGGCGGTGAGCAGTTCTTC
J: TRBJ1-2; size: few; V: TRBV19; D: -; CDR3: CASIAAGDGYTF; DNA: TGTGCCAGTATAGCCGCGGGGGACGGCTACACCTTC
J: TRBJ1-5; size: few; V: TRBV20-1; D: TRBD1; CDR3: CSARDRAQPQHF; DNA: TGCAGTGCTAGGGACAGGGCGCAGCCCCAGCATTTT
J: TRBJ1-6; size: many; V: TRBV28; D: -; CDR3: CASSLATEYNSPLHF; DNA: TGTGCCAGCAGTTTAGCCACGGAGTATAATTCACCCCTCCACTTT
J: TRBJ1-1; size: -; V: TRBV2; D: -; CDR3: CASLLSGGGNTEAFF; DNA: TGTGCCAGTCTCCTGTCGGGAGGGGGGAACACTGAAGCTTTCTTT
J: TRBJ2-7; size: -; V: TRBV28; D: -; CDR3: CASSRQYYGQYF; DNA: TGTGCCAGCAGCCGACAGTACTACGGGCAGTACTTC
J: TRBJ1-6; size: many; V: TRBV7-8; D: TRBD1; CDR3: CASSLSRDRGNSPLHF; DNA: TGTGCCAGCAGCTTATCCCGGGACAGGGGTAATTCACCCCTCCACTTT
J: TRBJ1-5; size: once; V: TRBV29-1; D: TRBD1; CDR3: CSVVDRGNQPQHF; DNA: TGCAGCGTTGTAGACAGGGGAAATCAGCCCCAGCATTTT
J: TRBJ1-6; size: few; V: TRBV28; D: -; CDR3: CASSLPHSKALHF; DNA: TGTGCCAGCAGTTTACCACACAGTAAGGCCCTCCACTTT
J: TRBJ1-1; size: -; V: TRBV28; D: -; CDR3: CASSLIAALNTEAFF; DNA: TGTGCCAGCAGTTTAATCGCAGCGCTGAACACTGAAGCTTTCTTT
J: TRBJ1-4; size: few; V: TRBV28; D: -; CDR3: CASSIRGLREKLFF; DNA: TGTGCCAGCAGTATCCGGGGGCTACGGGAAAAACTGTTTTTT
J: TRBJ2-3; size: -; V: TRBV7-3; D: -; CDR3: CASSPSGGEGTDTQYF; DNA: TGTGCCAGCAGCCCCTCGGGGGGCGAGGGCACAGATACGCAGTATTTT
J: TRBJ1-4; size: -; V: TRBV28; D: -; CDR3: CASRRGTGEKLFF; DNA: TGTGCCAGCAGGCGGGGGACGGGCGAAAAACTGTTTTTT
J: TRBJ1-6; size: -; V: TRBV20-1; D: -; CDR3: CSARRTSYNSPLHF; DNA: TGCAGTGCTAGAAGGACTTCCTATAATTCACCCCTCCACTTT
J: TRBJ1-1; size: -; V: TRBV6-1; D: TRBD1; CDR3: CASSASTGGGHTEAFF; DNA: TGTGCCAGCAGTGCCTCGACAGGGGGAGGGCACACTGAAGCTTTCTTT
J: TRBJ1-2; size: -; V: TRBV12-3/TRBV12-4; D: TRBD1; CDR3: CASSQLRDRGYGYTF; DNA: TGTGCCAGCAGCCAGCTGCGGGACAGGGGGTATGGCTACACCTTC
J: TRBJ1-1; size: -; V: TRBV7-9; D: -; CDR3: CASRRGQRTTEAFF; DNA: TGTGCCAGCAGGAGAGGACAGAGAACCACTGAAGCTTTCTTT
J: TRBJ1-1; size: few; V: TRBV27; D: TRBD1; CDR3: CASSHRGLSTEAFF; DNA: TGTGCCAGCAGTCACAGGGGGCTGAGTACTGAAGCTTTCTTT
J: TRBJ2-4; size: few; V: TRBV4-1; D: -; CDR3: CASSRSLEDSQNIQYF; DNA: TGCGCCAGCAGCCGTTCGTTAGAGGACTCACAAAACATTCAGTACTTC
J: TRBJ1-1; size: -; V: TRBV28; D: TRBD1; CDR3: CASSEDRGVRTEAFF; DNA: TGTGCCAGCAGTGAAGACAGGGGAGTAAGGACTGAAGCTTTCTTT
J: TRBJ1-6; size: few; V: TRBV19; D: -; CDR3: CASTFLGDSPLHF; DNA: TGTGCCAGTACCTTTTTAGGGGATTCACCCCTCCACTTT
J: TRBJ1-2; size: -; V: TRBV19; D: -; CDR3: CASAWRGAGYGYTF; DNA: TGTGCCAGCGCCTGGCGGGGCGCAGGATATGGCTACACCTTC
J: TRBJ1-1; size: -; V: TRBV6-6; D: TRBD1; CDR3: CASRGREYRGRRAEAFF; DNA: TGTGCCAGCAGGGGACGAGAATACAGGGGGCGCAGAGCTGAAGCTTTCTTT
J: TRBJ2-7; size: -; V: TRBV20-1; D: TRBD2; CDR3: CSARRTSREQYF; DNA: TGCAGTGCTAGAAGGACTAGCCGGGAGCAGTACTTC
J: TRBJ2-5; size: many; V: TRBV7-2; D: -; CDR3: CASSLRGKTFSQETQYF; DNA: TGTGCCAGCAGCTTAAGGGGGAAAACGTTCAGCCAAGAGACCCAGTACTTC
J: TRBJ1-1; size: -; V: TRBV7-9; D: -; CDR3: CASSLVDRQRGEAFF; DNA: TGTGCCAGCAGCTTAGTCGACCGGCAGCGCGGAGAAGCTTTCTTT
J: TRBJ2-1; size: -; V: TRBV6-6; D: -; CDR3: CASSDRLGNNEQFF; DNA: TGTGCCAGCAGCGACCGACTAGGAAACAATGAGCAGTTCTTC
J: TRBJ2-5; size: -; V: TRBV19; D: TRBD2; CDR3: CASRVSGRAPDETQYF; DNA: TGTGCCAGTAGAGTTAGCGGGAGGGCCCCAGATGAGACCCAGTACTTC